Shown below are 8 T cell receptor beta chains from a single sample sequenced in a study of OX40 agonist ivuxolimab in advanced cancers. Using immunoSEQ multiplex PCR, the repertoire was profiled, and TCRdb retains in-frame clones only, with some absent. The sample carries 80,000 or so clones, about 82% recorded once. Specimen: CD4+ or CD8+ T cells sorted from blood, collected in a trial of the OX40 agonist ivuxolimab. These TCRs come from an adult with an advanced solid tumor such as melanoma, head and neck, liver or kidney cancer.

The V and J genes are TRBV7-9 and TRBJ2-2; the match to TRBD2 covers 11 bases. The CDR3 has 17 amino acids. The junction had 9 bases not matched to a gene; V was cut back by 5 bases and J by 4 bases. The germline V gene has CDR1 SEHNR and CDR2 FQNEAQ (reference sequence). This CDR3 reads CASSPHPTSGTTGELFF. The CDR3 DNA follows: TGTGCCAGCAGCCCCCATCCGACTAGCGGGACCACCGGGGAGCTGTTTTTT.

V and J are TRBV6-1 and TRBJ2-3, with 10 bases identical to TRBD2. Per germline, CDR1 MNHNS and CDR2 SASEGT. CDR3 size: 17 residues. Trimming at V came to 3 bases and at J to 10 bases, leaving 16 bases not matched to a gene. Written as DNA, the CDR3 is TGTGCCAGCAGTGACCTCCTAGCGGGGGCCTCCGGGGGGGCGCAGTATTTT. Residues: CASSDLLAGASGGAQYF.

The chain joins TRBV29-1 to TRBJ2-2, with 9 positions matching TRBD1. Trimming removed 7 bases from V and 3 bases from J; junction bases left unmatched: 6. The CDR3 runs 14 residues. The germline gives CDR1 SQVTM, CDR2 ANQGSEA. The CDR3 is CSGMTGGYTGELFF. CDR3 sequence (DNA): TGCAGCGGCATGACAGGGGGGTACACCGGGGAGCTGTTTTTT.

The chain joins TRBV6-6 to TRBJ1-5; a weak D match, TRBD1 (6 bases). The V end lost 2 bases, the J end lost 7 bases, and 12 bases lay between the germline ends. The CDR3 sequence is 14 residues long. The germline V gene has CDR1 MNHNY and CDR2 SVGAGI (reference sequence). The CDR3 region is CASSYPGTFQPQHF. The CDR3 DNA is TGTGCCAGCAGTTACCCCGGGACATTCCAGCCCCAGCATTTT.

The chain links TRBV7-8 to TRBJ1-2; tentative D call: TRBD1 (6 bases). CDR3 length: 13 residues. In germline, CDR1 is SGHVS, CDR2 FQNEAQ. V lost 5 bases and J 5 bases, leaving 12 bases between the germline ends. CDR3 amino acids: CASSNQGRYGYTF. In nucleotides, the CDR3 is TGTGCCAGCAGCAACCAGGGGAGGTATGGCTACACCTTC.

This clone was found once. This sequence joins TRBV7-6 and TRBJ1-5, with 8 bases that match TRBD1. Losses at the gene ends were 7 bases for V and 6 bases for J; bases not matched to a gene: 17. The CDR3 spans 17 residues. Germline V gene sequence: CDR1 SGHVS, CDR2 FNYEAQ. The CDR3 nucleotides are TGTGCCAGCATCCCAAAGAGGGAGCCAGGGGGCAGTCAGCCCCAGCATTTT. Its protein product is CASIPKREPGGSQPQHF.

The chain couples TRBV2 to TRBJ1-1; 8 bases are shared with TRBD1. After removal of 6 bases from V and 1 base from J, the junction contained 4 bases not matched to a gene. This CDR3 is built from 14 residues. Germline V gives CDR1 SNHLY, CDR2 FYNNEI. The DNA of the CDR3 is TGTGCCAGCAGCCAACAGGGGGGGAACACTGAAGCTTTCTTT. Amino acids: CASSQQGGNTEAFF.

The chain recombines TRBV11-1 with TRBJ1-1, with a weak D call TRBD1 (5 bases). V gave up 3 bases and J gave up 5 bases, with 13 bases separating them. CDR1 and CDR2 from the germline V gene are SGHAT and FQDESV (reference sequence). The CDR3 has 14 amino acids. The CDR3 region is CASSFSGGETEAFF. The DNA of the CDR3 is TGTGCCAGCAGCTTTTCGGGGGGGGAGACTGAAGCTTTCTTT.